The rows below give T cell receptor beta chains drawn from one sample of a study of shared clonotypes between healthy human individuals. Produced via immunoSEQ multiplex PCR; TCRdb's table is partial and in-frame only. This sample yields 2,500,000 or so clones, of which around 93% are seen a single time; around 0.38% belongs to the top ten. The sequenced sample consisted of naive CD4+ T cells from PBMCs. These receptors came from a man between 18 and 35 years old in good health. Some clones in this sample may be carry-over from other donors' samples. Both conserved end residues are part of each CDR3. A D gene is named only where the DNA matches it firmly. Size is omitted from some rows. Given values are once, few, many or a class for expanded clones.

j_call: TRBJ2-2; clone_size: -; d_call: -; cdr3_length: 16; v_call: TRBV4-1; cdr3_aa: CASSPRLVFNTGELFF; cdr3_nt: TGCGCCAGCAGCCCCCGACTAGTCTTTAACACCGGGGAGCTGTTTTTT
j_call: TRBJ1-1; clone_size: once; d_call: -; cdr3_length: 14; v_call: TRBV7-8; cdr3_aa: CASSLSSRDTEAFF; cdr3_nt: TGTGCCAGCAGCTTATCTAGCCGGGACACTGAAGCTTTCTTT
j_call: TRBJ2-3; clone_size: -; d_call: -; cdr3_length: 16; v_call: TRBV11-2; cdr3_aa: CASSPSGGVSTDTQYF; cdr3_nt: TGTGCCAGCAGCCCATCTGGGGGTGTAAGCACAGATACGCAGTATTTT
j_call: TRBJ2-1; clone_size: -; d_call: -; cdr3_length: 12; v_call: TRBV5-1; cdr3_aa: CASSLGGDEQFF; cdr3_nt: TGCGCCAGCAGCTTGGGCGGGGATGAGCAGTTCTTC
j_call: TRBJ2-3; clone_size: -; d_call: -; cdr3_length: 13; v_call: TRBV29-1; cdr3_aa: CSVEGRHTDTQYF; cdr3_nt: TGCAGCGTTGAAGGACGGCACACAGATACGCAGTATTTT
j_call: TRBJ2-1; clone_size: once; d_call: -; cdr3_length: 11; v_call: TRBV14; cdr3_aa: CASSLGDEQFF; cdr3_nt: TGTGCCAGCAGCCTAGGGGATGAGCAGTTCTTC
j_call: TRBJ1-2; clone_size: -; d_call: -; cdr3_length: 15; v_call: TRBV15; cdr3_aa: CATSRDVGTNYGYTF; cdr3_nt: TGTGCCACCAGCAGAGATGTAGGGACTAACTATGGCTACACCTTC
j_call: TRBJ1-2; clone_size: -; d_call: TRBD1; cdr3_length: 15; v_call: TRBV5-1; cdr3_aa: CASSVEPGQGGGYTF; cdr3_nt: TGCGCCAGCAGCGTCGAACCGGGACAGGGCGGAGGCTACACCTTC
j_call: TRBJ2-3; clone_size: once; d_call: -; cdr3_length: 13; v_call: TRBV7-3; cdr3_aa: CASSLEIGDTQYF; cdr3_nt: TGTGCCAGCAGCTTGGAGATTGGGGATACGCAGTATTTT
j_call: TRBJ1-5; clone_size: once; d_call: TRBD1; cdr3_length: 15; v_call: TRBV19; cdr3_aa: CASVRQGIGNQPQHF; cdr3_nt: TGTGCCAGTGTACGACAGGGAATCGGCAATCAGCCCCAGCATTTT
j_call: TRBJ2-1; clone_size: -; d_call: -; cdr3_length: 12; v_call: TRBV27; cdr3_aa: CASSTQGGEQFF; cdr3_nt: TGTGCCAGCAGTACTCAGGGTGGTGAGCAGTTCTTC
j_call: TRBJ2-1; clone_size: -; d_call: TRBD2; cdr3_length: 14; v_call: TRBV6-5; cdr3_aa: CASSSLAGGPPEFF; cdr3_nt: TGTGCCAGCAGTTCACTAGCGGGAGGGCCTCCCGAGTTCTTC
j_call: TRBJ2-5; clone_size: -; d_call: -; cdr3_length: 13; v_call: TRBV18; cdr3_aa: CASSPQFQETQYF; cdr3_nt: TGTGCCAGCTCACCTCAGTTCCAAGAGACCCAGTACTTC
j_call: TRBJ2-7; clone_size: -; d_call: -; cdr3_length: 13; v_call: TRBV7-2; cdr3_aa: CASSSNRAGEQYF; cdr3_nt: TGTGCCAGCAGCTCTAATCGGGCGGGCGAGCAGTACTTC
j_call: TRBJ2-7; clone_size: -; d_call: -; cdr3_length: 15; v_call: TRBV11-2; cdr3_aa: CASSSVPDISYEQYF; cdr3_nt: TGTGCCAGCAGCTCCGTCCCGGACATCTCCTACGAGCAGTACTTC
j_call: TRBJ2-1; clone_size: -; d_call: TRBD2; cdr3_length: 20; v_call: TRBV10-3; cdr3_aa: CAISVPGTSGRAQSQDEQFF; cdr3_nt: TGTGCCATCAGTGTACCTGGGACTAGCGGGAGGGCTCAATCTCAAGATGAGCAGTTCTTC
j_call: TRBJ1-2; clone_size: -; d_call: -; cdr3_length: 13; v_call: TRBV5-1; cdr3_aa: CASSLTGGSGYTF; cdr3_nt: TGCGCCAGCAGCTTGACGGGTGGATCTGGCTACACCTTC
j_call: TRBJ2-1; clone_size: -; d_call: -; cdr3_length: 15; v_call: TRBV6-6; cdr3_aa: CASSGEMRIYNEQFF; cdr3_nt: TGTGCCAGCAGTGGGGAGATGCGAATCTACAATGAGCAGTTCTTC
j_call: TRBJ2-3; clone_size: -; d_call: TRBD1; cdr3_length: 16; v_call: TRBV2; cdr3_aa: CASSAYGQGVTDTQYF; cdr3_nt: TGTGCCAGTAGCGCTTATGGACAGGGGGTCACAGATACGCAGTATTTT
j_call: TRBJ1-5; clone_size: -; d_call: -; cdr3_length: 16; v_call: TRBV7-3; cdr3_aa: CASSSTRNYSNQPQHF; cdr3_nt: TGTGCCAGCAGCTCAACCAGGAATTATAGCAATCAGCCCCAGCATTTT
j_call: TRBJ2-5; clone_size: -; d_call: -; cdr3_length: 13; v_call: TRBV9; cdr3_aa: CASSVSSQETQYF; cdr3_nt: TGTGCCAGCAGCGTATCGAGTCAAGAGACCCAGTACTTC
j_call: TRBJ2-1; clone_size: -; d_call: TRBD2; cdr3_length: 17; v_call: TRBV29-1; cdr3_aa: CSVGRTSGAHVGNEQFF; cdr3_nt: TGCAGCGTTGGGCGGACTAGCGGTGCTCACGTGGGCAATGAGCAGTTCTTC
j_call: TRBJ2-5; clone_size: -; d_call: -; cdr3_length: 12; v_call: TRBV6-1; cdr3_aa: CASSEGTETQYF; cdr3_nt: TGTGCCAGCAGTGAAGGAACGGAGACCCAGTACTTC
j_call: TRBJ2-7; clone_size: -; d_call: TRBD2; cdr3_length: 14; v_call: TRBV9; cdr3_aa: CASSVGEGPYEQYF; cdr3_nt: TGTGCCAGCAGCGTAGGGGAGGGACCCTACGAGCAGTACTTC
j_call: TRBJ2-1; clone_size: -; d_call: -; cdr3_length: 11; v_call: TRBV7-6; cdr3_aa: CASSLGSEQFF; cdr3_nt: TGTGCCAGCAGCTTAGGGAGCGAGCAGTTCTTC
j_call: TRBJ2-7; clone_size: -; d_call: -; cdr3_length: 11; v_call: TRBV30; cdr3_aa: CAWSVRGEQYF; cdr3_nt: TGTGCCTGGAGTGTACGTGGCGAGCAGTACTTC
j_call: TRBJ2-7; clone_size: -; d_call: -; cdr3_length: 15; v_call: TRBV6-5; cdr3_aa: CASSYLIRGSWEQYF; cdr3_nt: TGTGCCAGCAGTTACCTAATCCGGGGGTCTTGGGAGCAGTACTTC
j_call: TRBJ2-7; clone_size: -; d_call: -; cdr3_length: 14; v_call: TRBV6-5; cdr3_aa: CASSTRTPSYEQYF; cdr3_nt: TGTGCCAGCAGTACCAGGACCCCGTCCTACGAGCAGTACTTC
j_call: TRBJ2-1; clone_size: -; d_call: TRBD2; cdr3_length: 13; v_call: TRBV2; cdr3_aa: CARGSSGSNEQFF; cdr3_nt: TGTGCCAGAGGAAGTAGCGGGAGCAATGAGCAGTTCTTC
j_call: TRBJ2-3; clone_size: -; d_call: -; cdr3_length: 17; v_call: TRBV9; cdr3_aa: CASSIGSAGASTDTQYF; cdr3_nt: TGTGCCAGCAGCATAGGCTCGGCGGGGGCTAGCACAGATACGCAGTATTTT
j_call: TRBJ2-2; clone_size: -; d_call: -; cdr3_length: 12; v_call: TRBV11-1; cdr3_aa: CASRRTLGELFF; cdr3_nt: TGTGCCAGCAGACGTACCCTCGGGGAGCTGTTTTTT
j_call: TRBJ2-1; clone_size: -; d_call: -; cdr3_length: 17; v_call: TRBV7-9; cdr3_aa: CASSLPQYPLSYNEQFF; cdr3_nt: TGTGCCAGCAGCTTACCACAGTACCCCTTGTCCTACAATGAGCAGTTCTTC
j_call: TRBJ2-7; clone_size: -; d_call: TRBD2; cdr3_length: 16; v_call: TRBV6-1; cdr3_aa: CASSEALVAGFYEQYF; cdr3_nt: TGTGCCAGCAGTGAAGCGCTTGTAGCGGGGTTCTACGAGCAGTACTTC
j_call: TRBJ1-2; clone_size: -; d_call: -; cdr3_length: 15; v_call: TRBV5-6; cdr3_aa: CASTVRRVTNYGYTF; cdr3_nt: TGTGCCAGCACCGTTCGCAGGGTAACTAACTATGGCTACACCTTC
j_call: TRBJ1-3; clone_size: -; d_call: -; cdr3_length: 15; v_call: TRBV18; cdr3_aa: CASSQGQPSGNTIYF; cdr3_nt: TGTGCCAGCTCACAGGGGCAACCCTCTGGAAACACCATATATTTT
j_call: TRBJ2-5; clone_size: -; d_call: -; cdr3_length: 13; v_call: TRBV19; cdr3_aa: CASSTPLRQTQYF; cdr3_nt: TGTGCCAGTAGTACCCCTTTGAGGCAGACCCAGTACTTC
j_call: TRBJ2-7; clone_size: -; d_call: -; cdr3_length: 14; v_call: TRBV4-2; cdr3_aa: CASSQDSRGGEQYF; cdr3_nt: TGTGCCAGCAGCCAAGATAGTCGAGGGGGAGAGCAGTACTTC
j_call: TRBJ2-2; clone_size: once; d_call: TRBD1; cdr3_length: 15; v_call: TRBV9; cdr3_aa: CASSVATGGYGELFF; cdr3_nt: TGTGCCAGCAGCGTAGCAACAGGGGGATACGGGGAGCTGTTTTTT
j_call: TRBJ2-3; clone_size: -; d_call: TRBD2; cdr3_length: 15; v_call: TRBV5-1; cdr3_aa: CASRSLAESTDTQYF; cdr3_nt: TGCGCCAGCAGGTCACTAGCGGAGAGCACAGATACGCAGTATTTT
j_call: TRBJ1-5; clone_size: -; d_call: -; cdr3_length: 16; v_call: TRBV7-9; cdr3_aa: CASSLKGLYSNQPQHF; cdr3_nt: TGTGCCAGCAGCTTAAAGGGACTCTATAGCAATCAGCCCCAGCATTTT
j_call: TRBJ2-3; clone_size: -; d_call: -; cdr3_length: 15; v_call: TRBV7-3; cdr3_aa: CASSLSSVFTDTQYF; cdr3_nt: TGTGCCAGCAGCCTCTCTAGCGTCTTCACAGATACGCAGTATTTT
j_call: TRBJ1-1; clone_size: once; d_call: -; cdr3_length: 16; v_call: TRBV5-1; cdr3_aa: CASSFTNPGQSTEAFF; cdr3_nt: TGCGCCAGCAGCTTTACCAACCCCGGACAGAGCACTGAAGCTTTCTTT
j_call: TRBJ1-2; clone_size: few; d_call: -; cdr3_length: 14; v_call: TRBV7-2; cdr3_aa: CASSPTGTIYGYTF; cdr3_nt: TGTGCCAGCAGCCCCACCGGGACAATTTATGGCTACACCTTC
j_call: TRBJ1-5; clone_size: -; d_call: -; cdr3_length: 15; v_call: TRBV5-6; cdr3_aa: CASSPGTNSNQPQHF; cdr3_nt: TGTGCCAGCAGTCCAGGGACAAATAGCAATCAGCCCCAGCATTTT
j_call: TRBJ2-7; clone_size: -; d_call: -; cdr3_length: 11; v_call: TRBV11-2; cdr3_aa: CASRSDYEQYF; cdr3_nt: TGTGCCAGCAGGTCTGATTACGAGCAGTACTTC
j_call: TRBJ1-5; clone_size: -; d_call: TRBD1; cdr3_length: 14; v_call: TRBV7-2; cdr3_aa: CASSSTGGGQPQHF; cdr3_nt: TGTGCCAGCAGCTCCACAGGGGGTGGTCAGCCCCAGCATTTT
j_call: TRBJ2-3; clone_size: -; d_call: TRBD2; cdr3_length: 14; v_call: TRBV5-4; cdr3_aa: CASTLAGGTDTQYF; cdr3_nt: TGTGCCAGCACCTTAGCGGGAGGGACAGATACGCAGTATTTT
j_call: TRBJ2-5; clone_size: -; d_call: TRBD2; cdr3_length: 12; v_call: TRBV7-8; cdr3_aa: CASSSGGETQYF; cdr3_nt: TGTGCCAGCAGCTCGGGAGGCGAGACCCAGTACTTC